These T cell receptor beta chains were read from a single sample in a study of shared clonotypes between healthy human individuals. The method was immunoSEQ multiplex PCR; TCRdb's version includes in-frame clones alone and lacks a portion of them. There are approximately 590,000 clones in the sample; over 95% occur only once, and 0.11% lies in the top ten. Material for sequencing was naive CD8+ T cells sorted from blood. The origin of the receptors is a woman younger than 45 in good health. The CDR3 runs from the conserved cysteine through the conserved F or W. The D gene is left open where the match is weak. Rows may omit the clone size; those that give it use once, few, many or a size class.

j_call v_call d_call clone_size cdr3_nt cdr3_aa
TRBJ2-7 TRBV6-5 . . TGTGCCAGCAGTTATGACAGCTACGAGCAGTACTTC CASSYDSYEQYF
TRBJ2-7 TRBV29-1 . . TGCAGCGTAGAAGCCCGGGACCAGGGACCCTACGAGCAGTACTTC CSVEARDQGPYEQYF
TRBJ2-1 TRBV7-6 TRBD1 . TGTGCCAGCAGCTTAGGAACACCTGGGACAGGGCCTCTCAATGAGCAGTTCTTC CASSLGTPGTGPLNEQFF
TRBJ2-2 TRBV27 . . TGTGCCAGCAATTCGAACACCGGGGAGCTGTTTTTT CASNSNTGELFF
TRBJ2-3 TRBV5-1 . . TGCGCCAGCAGCTTGGACCTGATGTCAGCGGGCAGCACAGATACGCAGTATTTT CASSLDLMSAGSTDTQYF
TRBJ2-1 TRBV2 TRBD2 . TGTGCCAGCAGTGTGGGACTAGCGGGAGACTACAATGAGCAGTTCTTC CASSVGLAGDYNEQFF
TRBJ1-4 TRBV7-8 TRBD1 once TGTGCCAGCAGCCACGACAGGGTCGACGAAAAACTGTTTTTT CASSHDRVDEKLFF
TRBJ2-1 TRBV2 . . TGTGCCAGCGGGGTACGATACAATGAGCAGTTCTTC CASGVRYNEQFF
TRBJ2-1 TRBV6-4 . . TGTGCCAGCAGTGGGACAGATCGGCTAGGGCTCTACAATGAGCAGTTCTTC CASSGTDRLGLYNEQFF
TRBJ2-7 TRBV2 . once TGTGCCAGCAGTGAAGAGGGCAGAAGAGTCTCCTACGAGCAGTACTTC CASSEEGRRVSYEQYF
TRBJ2-7 TRBV4-1 . . TGCGCCAGCAGCGATATCTCCTACGAGCAGTACTTC CASSDISYEQYF
TRBJ2-7 TRBV9 TRBD2 . TGTGCCAGCAGCGTAGACCTACTAGCGGGAGATTACGAGCAGTACTTC CASSVDLLAGDYEQYF
TRBJ2-5 TRBV7-9 . . TGTGCCAGCAGCCCCCTTCCAGAGACCCAGTACTTC CASSPLPETQYF
TRBJ1-3 TRBV27 TRBD1 . TGTGCCAGCAGTTCTACTATTTCAGGGGGCCGTTTGGGAAACACCATATATTTT CASSSTISGGRLGNTIYF
TRBJ1-2 TRBV7-9 . . TGTGCCAGCAGCTTCCAGGAGCCGGGGCATGGCTACACCTTC CASSFQEPGHGYTF
TRBJ1-1 TRBV9 . . TGTGCCAGCAGCGTATATATGGGGGGTGACACTGAAGCTTTCTTT CASSVYMGGDTEAFF
TRBJ2-7 TRBV15 TRBD2 . TGTGCCACCAGTGTCGGACTAGCGGAAACCTACGAGCAGTACTTC CATSVGLAETYEQYF
TRBJ2-5 TRBV7-3 TRBD2 . TGTGCCAGCAGCCTTGGACTAGCGGGGGAACAAGAGACCCAGTACTTC CASSLGLAGEQETQYF
TRBJ2-1 TRBV11-2 TRBD2 . TGTGCCAGCAGCTATAGCGGGACTGAGCAGTTCTTC CASSYSGTEQFF
TRBJ2-7 TRBV29-1 . . TGCAGCGTTGTGAAGGAGCGCTCCTACGAGCAGTACTTC CSVVKERSYEQYF
TRBJ2-7 TRBV15 TRBD2 . TGTGCCACCAGCAGAGATCGGGGGGACGAGCAGTACTTC CATSRDRGDEQYF
TRBJ2-1 TRBV5-4 TRBD2 . TGTGCCAGCAGCGGCCTGCGGGAGGCCTCCTACAATGAGCAGTTCTTC CASSGLREASYNEQFF
TRBJ2-7 TRBV5-6 TRBD1 . TGTGCCAGCAGCTTGGGACAGGGGAGCTACGAGCAGTACTTC CASSLGQGSYEQYF
TRBJ2-1 TRBV29-1 TRBD2 . TGCAGCGTCGAGACTAGCGGGAGGGATGAGCAGTTCTTC CSVETSGRDEQFF
TRBJ1-5 TRBV6-5 . . TGTGCCAGCCGAACAGGAAGCAATCAGCCCCAGCATTTT CASRTGSNQPQHF
TRBJ2-7 TRBV7-9 . . TGTGCCAGCAGCCCCTATCCAACACGGGTTTCCTACGAGCAGTACTTC CASSPYPTRVSYEQYF
TRBJ2-7 TRBV27 TRBD2 . TGTGCCAGCAGTTTGGGCGGGGGCTACGAGCAGTACTTC CASSLGGGYEQYF
TRBJ1-1 TRBV29-1 . . TGCAGCGTTTCCGGATGGGGAACTGAAGCTTTCTTT CSVSGWGTEAFF
TRBJ2-7 TRBV27 TRBD1 . TGTGCCAGCAGCACTCCGGGACAGGGGTTTCACGAGCAGTACTTC CASSTPGQGFHEQYF
TRBJ2-2 TRBV6-5 . . TGTGCCAGCAGTGACAGGGGAAGGGGGGGGGCGCTGTTTTTT CASSDRGRGGALFF
TRBJ2-1 TRBV7-4 . . TGTGCCAGCAGCTCCCTGGGGCATAGCGGTCCCTACAATGAGCAGTTCTTC CASSSLGHSGPYNEQFF
TRBJ2-1 TRBV27 . . TGTGCCAGCAGTTTAAGGGACAATAGTAATGAGCAGTTCTTC CASSLRDNSNEQFF
TRBJ2-6 TRBV13 . . TGTGCCAGCAGCCCCCATCGGACCTCTGGGGCCAACGTCCTGACTTTC CASSPHRTSGANVLTF
TRBJ1-5 TRBV28 . . TGTGCCAGCAGTACAGGGCTAGGACAGCCCCAGCATTTT CASSTGLGQPQHF
TRBJ2-7 TRBV5-1 . . TGCGCCAGCAGCCAGACTCCAGGGACGACCTACGAGCAGTACTTC CASSQTPGTTYEQYF
TRBJ2-1 TRBV7-2 TRBD2 . TGTGCCAGCCGGCCTAGCGGGAGAGACTCCTACAATGAGCAGTTCTTC CASRPSGRDSYNEQFF
TRBJ2-2 TRBV27 . . TGTGCCAGCAGTTTATTTAGCTTCACCGGGGAGCTGTTTTTT CASSLFSFTGELFF
TRBJ2-3 TRBV9 TRBD2 . TGTGCCAGCAGCTTCCCGCTAGCGGGGGTCACAGATACGCAGTATTTT CASSFPLAGVTDTQYF
TRBJ2-7 TRBV20-1 . . TGCAGTGTGGGCGAGCAGTACTTC CSVGEQYF
TRBJ1-1 TRBV9 . once TGTGCCAGCAGCGCCACACAAGGGTTGGAGGCTTTCTTT CASSATQGLEAFF
TRBJ2-1 TRBV9 TRBD2 . TGTGCCAGCAGCGTAGTATCCCTAGCGGCAAGCTCCTACAATGAGCAGTTCTTC CASSVVSLAASSYNEQFF
TRBJ2-1 TRBV19 TRBD2 . TGTGCCAGCGGGAGGACTAGCGGGATCTACAATGAGCAGTTCTTC CASGRTSGIYNEQFF
TRBJ1-1 TRBV5-6 . once TGTGCCAGCAGCTGGCACGACACTGAAGCTTTCTTT CASSWHDTEAFF
TRBJ2-7 TRBV7-8 . . TGTGCCAGCAGCTTGGGAAAAGCCGAGCAGTACTTC CASSLGKAEQYF
TRBJ2-3 TRBV7-2 TRBD2 . TGTGCCAGCAGCTTAGGGGCTAGCGGGAGAGATACGCAGTATTTT CASSLGASGRDTQYF
TRBJ2-7 TRBV27 . . TGTGCCAGCAGTTTATCGTTCCCCTACGAGCAGTACTTC CASSLSFPYEQYF
TRBJ1-2 TRBV14 . . TGTGCCAGCAGCCAAGGGACAGTTAACTATGGCTACACCTTC CASSQGTVNYGYTF